The rows below give T cell receptor beta chains drawn from one sample of a study of blood T cell repertoires in COVID-19. Here immunoSEQ multiplex PCR was the method, and the copy in TCRdb shows in-frame clones only, minus some. The repertoire has more than 400,000 clones, approximately 86% of them found once; the top ten carry around 0.64%. Sequenced input: PBMCs or T cells enriched from blood (not recorded which). The receptors come from a woman between 18 and 30 years old who had recovered from COVID-19. Each CDR3 is given with its conserved first and last residue. A D gene is named only where the DNA matches it firmly. Size tells how often a clone was seen (once, few, many) or the class of an expanded clone, and some rows leave it out.

d_call j_call cdr3_length clone_size v_call cdr3_aa cdr3_nt
TRBD1 TRBJ1-5 14 . TRBV6-5 CATLADRPNQPQHF TGTGCCACTTTGGCGGACAGGCCGAATCAGCCCCAGCATTTT
. TRBJ1-2 14 . TRBV5-1 CASSLAPANYGYTF TGCGCCAGCAGCTTGGCCCCGGCTAACTATGGCTACACCTTC
TRBD2 TRBJ2-1 17 few TRBV5-5 CASSLAPSSGTYNEQFF TGTGCCAGCAGCTTGGCGCCGTCGAGCGGGACGTACAATGAGCAGTTCTTC
TRBD1 TRBJ1-1 14 . TRBV13 CASSRNRGNTEAFF TGTGCCAGCAGCAGAAACAGGGGGAACACTGAAGCTTTCTTT
. TRBJ1-1 13 . TRBV4-1 CASSQREGTEAFF TGCGCCAGCAGCCAACGGGAGGGCACTGAAGCTTTCTTT
TRBD2 TRBJ2-3 19 . TRBV18 CASSEGLAGGLPDTDTQYF TGTGCCAGCTCGGAAGGACTAGCGGGGGGCCTGCCCGATACAGATACGCAGTATTTT
. TRBJ1-1 14 . TRBV11-2 CASSLQGRDTEAFF TGTGCCAGCAGCTTACAGGGTCGGGACACTGAAGCTTTCTTT
TRBD2 TRBJ2-3 13 . TRBV19 CASSIGRTDTQYF TGTGCCAGTAGTATCGGGAGGACAGATACGCAGTATTTT
TRBD1 TRBJ1-2 12 . TRBV28 CASGGQVDGYTF TGTGCCAGCGGTGGACAGGTGGATGGCTACACCTTC
. TRBJ1-3 14 . TRBV9 CASSDLSSGNTIYF TGTGCCAGCAGCGATCTGAGCTCTGGAAACACCATATATTTT
. TRBJ1-1 12 . TRBV2 CASSVGQLQAFF TGTGCCAGCAGTGTGGGGCAGCTTCAAGCTTTCTTT
. TRBJ2-3 14 . TRBV7-6 CASSPSASTDTQYF TGTGCCAGCAGCCCCTCCGCGAGCACAGATACGCAGTATTTT
. TRBJ2-3 16 once TRBV7-6 CASSLTLAGGSDTQYF TGTGCCAGCAGCTTAACGCTTGCGGGTGGGTCAGATACGCAGTATTTT
. TRBJ1-6 15 . TRBV2 CASSENGQGNSPLHF TGTGCCAGCAGTGAAAACGGGCAGGGTAATTCACCCCTCCACTTT
. TRBJ1-2 13 . TRBV5-6 CASALGGAYGYTF TGTGCCAGCGCCCTGGGAGGGGCGTATGGCTACACCTTC
TRBD2 TRBJ2-5 16 . TRBV30 CAWGERGLWQRETQYF TGTGCCTGGGGGGAGCGGGGTCTCTGGCAAAGGGAGACCCAGTACTTC
. TRBJ2-1 14 . TRBV5-1 CASSAGQIGNEQFF TGCGCCAGCAGCGCGGGACAGATAGGGAATGAGCAGTTCTTC
TRBD1 TRBJ1-2 14 few TRBV5-4 CASSLNGAGGGYTF TGTGCCAGCAGCTTGAATGGGGCAGGGGGTGGCTACACCTTC
TRBD1 TRBJ1-5 15 few TRBV3-1/TRBV3-2 CASSQGQRFEQPQHF TGTGCCAGCAGCCAGGGACAGAGATTCGAACAGCCCCAGCATTTT
. TRBJ1-2 14 . TRBV5-4 CASSVVAGPYGYTF TGTGCCAGCAGCGTCGTGGCAGGGCCTTATGGCTACACCTTC
. TRBJ2-7 13 . TRBV12-3/TRBV12-4 CASSPGPSYEQYF TGTGCCAGCAGCCCAGGGCCGTCCTACGAGCAGTACTTC
. TRBJ1-1 13 . TRBV30 CAWTLSRGTEAFF TGTGCCTGGACCTTATCCCGGGGCACTGAAGCTTTCTTT
TRBD2 TRBJ2-5 15 . TRBV3-1/TRBV3-2 CASSQRGGGGETQYF TGTGCCAGCAGCCAACGGGGGGGAGGGGGGGAGACCCAGTACTTC
. TRBJ1-2 15 . TRBV5-6 CASSEGVSTLYGYTF TGTGCCAGCAGCGAAGGGGTATCGACCCTCTATGGCTACACCTTC
TRBD1 TRBJ1-1 16 . TRBV14 CASSQDQGAGGTEAFF TGTGCCAGCAGCCAAGACCAGGGGGCAGGTGGCACTGAAGCTTTCTTT
TRBD2 TRBJ2-7 18 . TRBV14 CASSLRLAGGQVSYEQYF TGTGCCAGCAGCCTCCGACTAGCGGGGGGACAAGTCTCCTACGAGCAGTACTTC
. TRBJ1-2 16 . TRBV5-5 CASSLDRVGGFYGYTF TGTGCCAGCAGCTTGGACAGGGTGGGAGGGTTCTATGGCTACACCTTC
. TRBJ1-3 14 . TRBV4-1 CASSPQTGRNTIYF TGCGCCAGCAGTCCCCAAACAGGGAGAAACACCATATATTTT